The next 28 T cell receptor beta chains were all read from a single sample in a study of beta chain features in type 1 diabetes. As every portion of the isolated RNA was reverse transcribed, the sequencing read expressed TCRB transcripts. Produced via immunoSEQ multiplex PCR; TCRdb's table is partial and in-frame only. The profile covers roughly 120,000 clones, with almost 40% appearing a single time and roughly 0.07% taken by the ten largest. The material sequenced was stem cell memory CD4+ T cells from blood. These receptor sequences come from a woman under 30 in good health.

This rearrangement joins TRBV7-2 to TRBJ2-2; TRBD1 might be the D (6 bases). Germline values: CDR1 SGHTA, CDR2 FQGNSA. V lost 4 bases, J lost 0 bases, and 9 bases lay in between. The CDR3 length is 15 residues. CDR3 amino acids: CASSYRVANTGELFF. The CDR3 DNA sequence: TGTGCCAGCAGCTACAGGGTGGCGAACACCGGGGAGCTGTTTTTT.

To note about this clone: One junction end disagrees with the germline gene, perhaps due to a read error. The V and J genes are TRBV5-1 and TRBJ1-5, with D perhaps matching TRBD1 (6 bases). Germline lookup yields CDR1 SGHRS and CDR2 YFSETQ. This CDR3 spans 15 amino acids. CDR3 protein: CASSGGGAGDQTQHF. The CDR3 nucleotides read TGCGCCAGCAGCGGTGGGGGGGCCGGGGATCAGACCCAGCATTTT. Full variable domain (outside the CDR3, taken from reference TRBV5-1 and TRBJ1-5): KAGVTQTPRYLIKTRGQQVTLSCSPISGHRSVSWYQQTPGQGLQFLFEYFSETQRNKGNFPGRFSGRQFSNSRSEMNVSTLELGDSALYLCASSGGGAGDQTQHFGDGTRLSIL.

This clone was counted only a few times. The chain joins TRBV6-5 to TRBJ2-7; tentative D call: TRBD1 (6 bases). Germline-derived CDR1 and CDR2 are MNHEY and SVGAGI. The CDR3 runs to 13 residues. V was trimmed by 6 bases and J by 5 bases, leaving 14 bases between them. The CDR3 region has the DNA TGTGCCAGCAGCCTACAGGGCCACCACGAGCAGTACTTC. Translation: CASSLQGHHEQYF.

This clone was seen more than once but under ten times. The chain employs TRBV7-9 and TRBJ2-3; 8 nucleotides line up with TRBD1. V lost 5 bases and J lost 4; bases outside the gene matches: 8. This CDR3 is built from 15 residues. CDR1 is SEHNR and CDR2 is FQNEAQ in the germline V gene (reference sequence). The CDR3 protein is CASSLRTGTADTQYF. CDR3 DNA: TGTGCCAGCAGCCTCCGGACAGGGACGGCAGATACGCAGTATTTT.

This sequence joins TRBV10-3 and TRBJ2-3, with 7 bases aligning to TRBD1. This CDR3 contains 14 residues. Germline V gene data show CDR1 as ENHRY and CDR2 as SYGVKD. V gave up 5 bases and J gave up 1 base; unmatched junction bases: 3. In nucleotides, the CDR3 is TGTGCCATCAGTAGGGGGCAAGGCACAGATACGCAGTATTTT. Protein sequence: CAISRGQGTDTQYF.

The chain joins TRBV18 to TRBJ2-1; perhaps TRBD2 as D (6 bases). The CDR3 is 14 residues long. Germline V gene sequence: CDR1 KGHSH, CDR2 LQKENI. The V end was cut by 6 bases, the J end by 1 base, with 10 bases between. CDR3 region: CASSHGSSYNEQFF. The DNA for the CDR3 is TGTGCCAGCTCCCACGGGAGTTCCTACAATGAGCAGTTCTTC.

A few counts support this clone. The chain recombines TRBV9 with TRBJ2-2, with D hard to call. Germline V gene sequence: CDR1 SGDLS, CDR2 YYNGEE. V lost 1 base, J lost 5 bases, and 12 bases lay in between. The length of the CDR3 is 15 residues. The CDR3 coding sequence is TGTGCCAGCAGCGTACCACCCGGAGAGACCGGGGAGCTGTTTTTT. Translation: CASSVPPGETGELFF.

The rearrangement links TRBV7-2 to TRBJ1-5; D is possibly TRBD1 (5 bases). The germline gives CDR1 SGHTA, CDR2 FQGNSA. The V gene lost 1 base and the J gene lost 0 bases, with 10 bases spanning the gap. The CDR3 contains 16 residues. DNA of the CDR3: TGTGCCAGCAGCTTAGGGCAGGGATATAGCAATCAGCCCCAGCATTTT. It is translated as CASSLGQGYSNQPQHF.

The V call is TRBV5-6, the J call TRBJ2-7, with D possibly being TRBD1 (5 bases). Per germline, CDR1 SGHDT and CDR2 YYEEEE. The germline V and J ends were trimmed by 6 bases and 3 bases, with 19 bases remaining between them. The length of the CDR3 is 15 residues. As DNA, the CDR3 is TGTGCCAGCACCCAAAGGCCTGGGGCAAGCTACGAGCAGTACTTC. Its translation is CASTQRPGASYEQYF.

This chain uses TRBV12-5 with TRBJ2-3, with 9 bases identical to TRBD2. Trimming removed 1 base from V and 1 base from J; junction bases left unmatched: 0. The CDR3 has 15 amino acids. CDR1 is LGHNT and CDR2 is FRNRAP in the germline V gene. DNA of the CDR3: TGTGCTAGTGGTTTGGGGACTAGCGGCACAGATACGCAGTATTTT. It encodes CASGLGTSGTDTQYF.

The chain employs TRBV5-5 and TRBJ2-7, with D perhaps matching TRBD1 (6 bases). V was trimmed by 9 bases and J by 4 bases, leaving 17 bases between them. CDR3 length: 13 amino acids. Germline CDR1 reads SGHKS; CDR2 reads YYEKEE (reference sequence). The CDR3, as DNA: TGTGCCACCAAACAGGGATTGTGGTACGAGCAGTACTTC. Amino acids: CATKQGLWYEQYF.

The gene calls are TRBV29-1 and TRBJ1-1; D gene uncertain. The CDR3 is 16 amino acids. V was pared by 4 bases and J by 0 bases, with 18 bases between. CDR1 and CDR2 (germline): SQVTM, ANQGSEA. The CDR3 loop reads CSVVFFGYVMNTEAFF. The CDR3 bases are TGCAGCGTTGTCTTCTTCGGGTACGTTATGAACACTGAAGCTTTCTTT.

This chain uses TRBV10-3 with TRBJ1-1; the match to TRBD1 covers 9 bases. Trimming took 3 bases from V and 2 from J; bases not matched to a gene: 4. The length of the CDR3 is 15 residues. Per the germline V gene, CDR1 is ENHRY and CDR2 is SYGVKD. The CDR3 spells CAISDPGQGNTEAFF. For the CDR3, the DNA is TGTGCCATCAGTGATCCGGGACAGGGTAACACTGAAGCTTTCTTT.

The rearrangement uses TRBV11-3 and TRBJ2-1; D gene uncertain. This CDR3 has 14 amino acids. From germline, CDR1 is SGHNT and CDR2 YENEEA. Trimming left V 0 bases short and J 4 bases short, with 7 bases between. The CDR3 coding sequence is TGTGCCAGCAGCTTAGACACAGTATACAATGAGCAGTTCTTC. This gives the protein CASSLDTVYNEQFF.

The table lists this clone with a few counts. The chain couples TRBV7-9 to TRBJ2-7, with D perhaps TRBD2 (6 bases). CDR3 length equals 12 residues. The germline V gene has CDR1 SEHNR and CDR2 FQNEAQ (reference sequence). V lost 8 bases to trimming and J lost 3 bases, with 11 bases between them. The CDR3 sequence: CASETGVYEQYF. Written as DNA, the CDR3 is TGTGCCAGCGAAACGGGAGTCTACGAGCAGTACTTC. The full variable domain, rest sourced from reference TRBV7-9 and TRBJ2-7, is DTGVSQNPRHKITKRGQNVTFRCDPISEHNRLYWYRQTLGQGPEFLTYFQNEAQLEKSRLLSDRFSAERPKGSFSTLEIQRTEQGDSAMYLCASETGVYEQYFGPGTRLTVT.

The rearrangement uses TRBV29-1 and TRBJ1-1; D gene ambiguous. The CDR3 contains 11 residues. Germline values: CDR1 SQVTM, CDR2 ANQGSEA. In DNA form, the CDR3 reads TGCAGTGGCAGGCTGAACACTGAAGCTTTCTTT. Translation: CSGRLNTEAFF.

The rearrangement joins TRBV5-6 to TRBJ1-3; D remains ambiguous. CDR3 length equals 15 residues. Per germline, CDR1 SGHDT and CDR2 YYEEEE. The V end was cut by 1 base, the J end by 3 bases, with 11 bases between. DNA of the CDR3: TGTGCCAGCAGCTTGAGAGGGTCTGGTGGAAACACCATATATTTT. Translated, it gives CASSLRGSGGNTIYF.

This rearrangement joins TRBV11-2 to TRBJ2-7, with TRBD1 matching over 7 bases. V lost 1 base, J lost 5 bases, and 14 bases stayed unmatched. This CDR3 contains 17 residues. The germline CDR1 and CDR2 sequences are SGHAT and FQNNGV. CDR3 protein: CASSLAGKGAKRHEQYF. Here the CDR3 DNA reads TGTGCCAGCAGCTTAGCGGGCAAGGGGGCGAAACGGCACGAGCAGTACTTC.

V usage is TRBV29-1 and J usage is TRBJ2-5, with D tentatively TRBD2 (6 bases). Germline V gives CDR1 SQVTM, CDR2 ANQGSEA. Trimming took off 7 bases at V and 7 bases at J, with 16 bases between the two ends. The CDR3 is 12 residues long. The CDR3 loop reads CSAGTFRGTQYF. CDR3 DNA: TGCAGCGCTGGGACTTTTCGGGGGACCCAGTACTTC.

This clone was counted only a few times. In DNA form, the CDR3 reads TGTGCCAGCAGCTTAGGGGACAGGGATTATCAGCCCCAGCATTTT. Residues: CASSLGDRDYQPQHF. The rearrangement joins TRBV7-9 to TRBJ1-5; 9 nucleotides match TRBD1. The V gene's germline CDR1 is SEHNR and CDR2 FQNEAQ (reference sequence). J gave up 5 bases and V 1 base, and 3 bases lay outside the gene matches. The length of the CDR3 is 15 residues.

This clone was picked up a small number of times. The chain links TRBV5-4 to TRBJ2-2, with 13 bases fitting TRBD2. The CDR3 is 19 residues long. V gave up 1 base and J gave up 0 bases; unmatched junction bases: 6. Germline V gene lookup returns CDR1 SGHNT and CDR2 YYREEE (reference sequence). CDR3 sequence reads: CASSLTRLAGGPNTGELFF. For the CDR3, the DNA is TGTGCCAGCAGCTTGACGAGACTAGCGGGAGGACCGAACACCGGGGAGCTGTTTTTT.

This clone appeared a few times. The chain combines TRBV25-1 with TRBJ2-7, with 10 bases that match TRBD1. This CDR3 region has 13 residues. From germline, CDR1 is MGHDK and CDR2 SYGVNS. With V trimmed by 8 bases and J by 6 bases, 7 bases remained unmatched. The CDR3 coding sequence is TGTGCCAGCCGTCGGGGGACAGGGGCCGAGCAGTACTTC. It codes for CASRRGTGAEQYF.

CDR3 DNA: TGTGCCAGCAGGGCGGGGGACCGGGTCACAGATACGCAGTATTTT. Encoded protein: CASRAGDRVTDTQYF. V and J are TRBV21-1 and TRBJ2-3; the listed D gene, TRBD2, was not tested against the DNA. TRBV21-1 is a known pseudogene. The CDR3 contains 15 residues.

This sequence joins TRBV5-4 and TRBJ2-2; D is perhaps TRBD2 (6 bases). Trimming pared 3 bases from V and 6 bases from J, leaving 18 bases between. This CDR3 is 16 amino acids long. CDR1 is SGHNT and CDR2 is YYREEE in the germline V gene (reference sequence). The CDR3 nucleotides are TGTGCCAGCAGCTGGAGACTAGGTAGTAACGCCGGGGAGCTGTTTTTT. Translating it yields CASSWRLGSNAGELFF.

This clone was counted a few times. CDR3 nucleotides: TGTGCCAGCAGCTTTGACAGGGGGAAATCCTACGAGCAGTACTTC. It is translated as CASSFDRGKSYEQYF. This chain uses TRBV7-2 with TRBJ2-7, with 9 bases matching TRBD1. Germline loops: CDR1 SGHTA, CDR2 FQGNSA. The junction had 4 bases not matched to a gene; V was cut back by 3 bases and J by 1 base. This CDR3 is built from 15 residues. Full variable domain (rest looked up from reference TRBV7-2 and TRBJ2-7): GAGVSQSPSNKVTEKGKDVELRCDPISGHTALYWYRQSLGQGLEFLIYFQGNSAPDKSGLPSDRFSAERTGGSVSTLTIQRTQQEDSAVYLCASSFDRGKSYEQYFGPGTRLTVT.

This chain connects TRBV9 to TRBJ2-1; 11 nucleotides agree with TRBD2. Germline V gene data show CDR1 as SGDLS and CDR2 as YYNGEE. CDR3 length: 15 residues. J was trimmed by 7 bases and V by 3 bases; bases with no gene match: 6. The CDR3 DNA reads TGTGCCAGCAGCGGAACTAGCGGGAGTTTTAATGAGCAGTTCTTC. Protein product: CASSGTSGSFNEQFF.

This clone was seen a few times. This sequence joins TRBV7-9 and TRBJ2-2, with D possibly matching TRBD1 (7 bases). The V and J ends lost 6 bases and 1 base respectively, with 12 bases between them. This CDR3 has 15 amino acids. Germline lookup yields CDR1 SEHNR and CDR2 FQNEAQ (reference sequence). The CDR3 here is CASRGGQMNTGELFF. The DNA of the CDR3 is TGTGCCAGCAGGGGGGGACAGATGAACACCGGGGAGCTGTTTTTT. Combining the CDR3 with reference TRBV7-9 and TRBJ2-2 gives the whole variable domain DTGVSQNPRHKITKRGQNVTFRCDPISEHNRLYWYRQTLGQGPEFLTYFQNEAQLEKSRLLSDRFSAERPKGSFSTLEIQRTEQGDSAMYLCASRGGQMNTGELFFGEGSRLTVL.

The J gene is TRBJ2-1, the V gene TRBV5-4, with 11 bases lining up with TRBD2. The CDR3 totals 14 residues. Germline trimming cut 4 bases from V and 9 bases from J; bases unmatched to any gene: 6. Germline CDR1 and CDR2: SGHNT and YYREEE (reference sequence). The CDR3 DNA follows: TGTGCCAGCAGCGGTAGCGGGAGGGCCGTTGAGCAGTTCTTC. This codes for CASSGSGRAVEQFF.